This T cell receptor (beta chain) was sequenced for a study of fetal regulatory T cell absence and autoimmunity. Study observations and caveats: Some top pancreas TCR clones were over 80-fold enriched versus cord blood. In IPEX syndrome, oligoclonal enrichment was read as supporting prenatal antigen-driven autoimmunity in the pancreas.

After removal of 3 bases from V and 5 bases from J, the junction contained 2 bases not matched to a gene. In germline, CDR1 is KGHSH, CDR2 LQKENI. There are 14 residues in the CDR3. The assay was run at survey level. Assay used: immunoSEQ multiplex PCR; TCRdb lists only in-frame clones, some missing. The profile shows approximately 94,000 clones, 55% to 75% of them singletons. This clone appeared once. Its antigen remains unidentified. The TCR comes from a male donor with IPEX syndrome. The sequenced sample consisted of pancreas tissue. The J gene is TRBJ2-5, the V gene TRBV18; 11 nucleotides line up with TRBD1. This CDR3 reads CASSPRTGGETQYF. The CDR3 nucleotides read TGTGCCAGCTCACCCAGGACAGGGGGCGAGACCCAGTACTTC.